This T cell receptor (beta chain) emerged from a study of blood T cell repertoires in COVID-19. Methods used by the authors: Cell counts per sample came from amplifying reference gene primers. The assay was immunoSEQ multiplex PCR, and TCRdb's table has in-frame clones only and misses some. The V and J calls and clone size are taken from that table; D and trimming were inferred from the DNA. The table has a few hundred thousand clones, 85% to 90% seen once; the top ten hold around 4%. Germline CDR1 LNHDA, CDR2 SQIVND (reference sequence). CDR3 length equals 12 residues. Trimming stripped 3 bases from V and 5 bases from J, with 7 bases between. Cohort allocation depended upon clinical history that participants reported. This clone showed up just once.

This rearrangement joins TRBV19 to TRBJ2-5, with D unclear. The sequencing input was PBMCs or T cells enriched from blood (not recorded which). The sequence derives from a man under 40 who had recovered from COVID-19. The chain's CDR3 is CASSMARETQYF. The CDR3 region has the DNA TGTGCCAGTAGTATGGCCAGGGAGACCCAGTACTTC.